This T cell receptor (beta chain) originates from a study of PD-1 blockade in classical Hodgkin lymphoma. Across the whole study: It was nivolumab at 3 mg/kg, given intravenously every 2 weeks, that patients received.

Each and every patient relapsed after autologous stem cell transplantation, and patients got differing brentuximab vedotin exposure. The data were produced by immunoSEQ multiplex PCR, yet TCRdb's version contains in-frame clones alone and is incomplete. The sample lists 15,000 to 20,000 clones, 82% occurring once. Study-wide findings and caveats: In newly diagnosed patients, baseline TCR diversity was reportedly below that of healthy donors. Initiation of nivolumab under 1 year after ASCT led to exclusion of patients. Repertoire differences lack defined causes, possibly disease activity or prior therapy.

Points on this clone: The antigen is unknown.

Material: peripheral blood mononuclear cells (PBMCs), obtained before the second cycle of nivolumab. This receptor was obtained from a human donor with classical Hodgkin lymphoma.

The CDR3 reads CASSPPRGLAGGLYEQYF. The CDR3 nucleotides read TGTGCCAGCAGTCCTCCCCGGGGACTAGCGGGGGGCCTGTACGAGCAGTACTTC. The chain carries TRBV27 and TRBJ2-7; 15 bases match TRBD2. The length of the CDR3 is 18 residues. V shed 5 bases, J shed 4 bases, and the junction held 12 bases outside the gene matches. Germline V gene lookup returns CDR1 MNHEY and CDR2 SMNVEV (reference sequence).